This paragraph covers one T cell receptor (beta chain) sequence. Its antigen is as yet unknown. The germline gives CDR1 SNHLY, CDR2 FYNNEI. The CDR3 is 14 amino acids. J was trimmed by 1 base and V by 10 bases; bases with no gene match: 4. The authors drew about 9.9 milliliters of peripheral blood from each donor. The authors ran a second PCR of 7 to 11 cycles using a sample-barcoded 5' primer and a J-beta primer mix. MiXCR, applied by TCRdb to the 5' RACE reads, yields one record per CDR3 protein. Counted here are roughly 1.9 million distinct CDR3 sequences, approximately 39% occurring once; the ten biggest clones make up 20% to 25%. These data belong to a study of blood T cells in healthy people across ages. Turning to the study itself: T cells yielded about one barcoded beta molecule per two cells through template switching.

Points from the study as a whole: Any conclusive comparison of naive versus antigen-experienced cells was prevented by using unsorted PBMCs. When one million T cells were used, diversity estimates were thought to be underestimates.

The chain is built from TRBV2 and TRBJ2-6; 7 bases agree with TRBD1. This clonotype was sampled from a human donor in good health. Input material: blood. The CDR3, as DNA: TGTGCCACAGACAGGGAGTCTGGGGCCAACGTCCTGACTTTC. It yields the protein CATDRESGANVLTF.